The 13 T cell receptor beta chains given below trace back to one sample, sequenced in a study of cytomegalovirus exposure and HLA in healthy donors. Researchers ran the PCR with 60 Vbeta and 13 Jbeta primers. Profiling relied on immunoSEQ multiplex PCR, and the TCRdb table lists in-frame clones only, not all of them. This sample has 45,000 to 70,000 clones, with 82% found just once. The sample comprised PBMCs. These receptors were obtained from a man aged 45 to 65 in good health and CMV-seronegative.

The V call is TRBV19, the J call TRBJ1-1, with 9 bases matching TRBD1. The CDR3 sequence is 17 residues long. With V trimmed by 5 bases and J by 2 bases, 12 bases remained unmatched. Germline CDR1 and CDR2: LNHDA and SQIVND (reference sequence). The CDR3 reads CASSALVGQGRNTEAFF. CDR3 DNA: TGTGCCAGTAGTGCCCTCGTGGGACAGGGACGAAACACTGAAGCTTTCTTT.

This clone was seen a few times. In the same sample, other DNA sequences code for this CDR3. The chain uses TRBV2 and TRBJ1-5, with D tentatively TRBD1 (5 bases). Germline V gene lookup returns CDR1 SNHLY and CDR2 FYNNEI. This CDR3 has 14 amino acids. Trimming left V 4 bases short and J 2 bases short, with 9 bases between. The CDR3 loop is CASSGGAGNQPQHF. The CDR3 DNA is TGTGCCAGCAGTGGGGGCGCCGGCAATCAGCCCCAGCATTTT.

This clone is medium-sized. The V call is TRBV6-4, the J call TRBJ2-3; 8 bases match TRBD1. The V gene end was trimmed by 0 bases and the J gene end by 1 base; junction bases not matched to a gene: 3. This CDR3 has 16 residues. The germline gives CDR1 MRHNA, CDR2 SNTAGT. The CDR3 DNA reads TGTGCCAGCAGTGACTCGCCGGGACAGGGCACAGATACGCAGTATTTT. Encoded protein: CASSDSPGQGTDTQYF.

This chain links TRBV6-6 with TRBJ1-4; 11 bases are a match to TRBD1. The length of the CDR3 is 15 residues. In germline, CDR1 is MNHNY, CDR2 SVGAGI (reference sequence). With V trimmed by 4 bases and J by 11 bases, 9 bases remained unmatched. CDR3 sequence reads: CASSSPGTGGPKLFF. The CDR3 DNA reads TGTGCCAGCAGTTCTCCGGGGACAGGGGGGCCTAAACTGTTTTTT.

The rearrangement joins TRBV5-5 to TRBJ2-7, with D possibly matching TRBD1 (6 bases). CDR1 and CDR2 from the germline V gene are SGHKS and YYEKEE (reference sequence). V was clipped by 5 bases and J by 3 bases, with 18 bases between them. CDR3 size: 15 residues. CDR3 in amino acids: CASSLRTDANYEQYF. Written as DNA, the CDR3 is TGTGCCAGCAGTCTTAGGACAGATGCCAACTACGAGCAGTACTTC.

The rearrangement joins TRBV4-1 to TRBJ2-7, with TRBD1 identical over 9 bases. The CDR3 has 17 residues. Germline CDR1 MGHRA, CDR2 YSYEKL. The V and J ends lost 1 base and 5 bases, in that order; junction bases with no gene match: 12. CDR3 DNA: TGCGCCAGCAGCCAAGGATTAGGGACAGGGAATAGCAACGAGCAGTACTTC. The encoded protein is CASSQGLGTGNSNEQYF.

This sequence joins TRBV23-1 and TRBJ1-3; the D is unclear. TRBV23-1 is filed as an ORF, its function uncertain. The CDR3 consists of 15 residues. V lost 2 bases to trimming and J lost 0 bases, with 8 bases between them. The CDR3 reads CASSQGPDSGNTIYF. The CDR3 coding sequence is TGCGCCAGCAGTCAAGGCCCAGACTCTGGAAACACCATATATTTT.

CDR3 bases: TGCAGCGTTGAACTAGCGGGGGGCACAGATACGCAGTATTTT. Its translation: CSVELAGGTDTQYF. The chain couples TRBV29-1 to TRBJ2-3, with 10 bases aligning to TRBD2. CDR1 SQVTM and CDR2 ANQGSEA come from the germline V gene. V shed 2 bases, J shed 1 base, and the junction held 0 bases outside the gene matches. The CDR3 runs 14 residues.

J is TRBJ1-3 and V is TRBV5-1, with D possibly being TRBD1 (6 bases). CDR1 is SGHRS, CDR2 YFSETQ, per germline. This CDR3 is built from 17 residues. The V gene lost 0 bases and the J gene lost 0 bases, with 13 bases spanning the gap. CDR3 DNA sequence: TGCGCCAGCAGCTTGGGCTCAGGGGCAGCCTCTGGAAACACCATATATTTT. It yields the protein CASSLGSGAASGNTIYF.

About this clone: Other nucleotide sequences from this sample produce the same CDR3. The V gene is TRBV5-4, the J gene TRBJ2-7, with D possibly TRBD2 on 5 matching bases. V shed 4 bases and J shed 2 bases, with 16 bases lying between them. The CDR3 is 15 amino acids. The germline V gene encodes CDR1 SGHNT and CDR2 YYREEE (reference sequence). CDR3 DNA sequence: TGTGCCAGCAGCCTGGAACGGGGATCAACCTACGAGCAGTACTTC. This codes for CASSLERGSTYEQYF.

The chain links TRBV11-2 to TRBJ2-3; D not resolved. The CDR3 runs 16 residues. Germline assignment: CDR1 SGHAT and CDR2 FQNNGV. V was clipped by 1 base and J by 4 bases, with 15 bases between them. CDR3 residues: CASSLGAGGHPDTQYF. The CDR3 nucleotides are TGTGCCAGCAGCTTAGGGGCAGGTGGGCATCCAGATACGCAGTATTTT.

This CDR3 is CAWSQGLGETQYF. The CDR3, as DNA: TGTGCCTGGAGTCAGGGTTTAGGGGAGACCCAGTACTTC. The V and J genes are TRBV30 and TRBJ2-5, with a weak D call TRBD1 (5 bases). Per the germline V gene, CDR1 is GTSNPN and CDR2 is SVGIG (reference sequence). The CDR3 consists of 13 residues. Between the trimmed V and J ends, which lost 2 bases and 5 bases, there was a span of 12 bases.

This clone showed up just a few times. The DNA for the CDR3 is TGCGCCAGCAGCCAAGAGACTAGCGGGGGGGCGTCAGATACGCAGTATTTT. Its protein is CASSQETSGGASDTQYF. The V call is TRBV4-1, the J call TRBJ2-3; 14 nucleotides line up with TRBD2. Per germline, CDR1 MGHRA and CDR2 YSYEKL. The CDR3 is 17 residues long. The junction had 3 bases not matched to a gene; V was cut back by 0 bases and J by 4 bases.